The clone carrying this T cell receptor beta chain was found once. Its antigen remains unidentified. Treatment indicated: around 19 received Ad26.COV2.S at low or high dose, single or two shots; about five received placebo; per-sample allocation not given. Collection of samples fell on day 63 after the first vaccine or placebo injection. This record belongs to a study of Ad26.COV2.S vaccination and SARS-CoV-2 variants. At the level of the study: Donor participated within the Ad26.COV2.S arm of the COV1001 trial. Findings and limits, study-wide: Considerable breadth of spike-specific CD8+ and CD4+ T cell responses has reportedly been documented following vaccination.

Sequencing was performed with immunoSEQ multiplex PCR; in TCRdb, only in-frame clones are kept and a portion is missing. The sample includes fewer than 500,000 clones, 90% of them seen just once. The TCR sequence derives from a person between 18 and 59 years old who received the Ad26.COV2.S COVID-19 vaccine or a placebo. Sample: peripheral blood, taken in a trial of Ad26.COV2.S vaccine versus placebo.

The CDR3 DNA reads as TGTGCCAGCAGTGAGGGACAGCGTTATCAGCCCCAGCATTTT. This encodes CASSEGQRYQPQHF. The chain is built from TRBV6-1 and TRBJ1-5; 7 positions match TRBD1. The CDR3 consists of 14 residues. Per germline, CDR1 MNHNS and CDR2 SASEGT. Losses at the gene ends were 3 bases for V and 5 bases for J; bases not matched to a gene: 4.